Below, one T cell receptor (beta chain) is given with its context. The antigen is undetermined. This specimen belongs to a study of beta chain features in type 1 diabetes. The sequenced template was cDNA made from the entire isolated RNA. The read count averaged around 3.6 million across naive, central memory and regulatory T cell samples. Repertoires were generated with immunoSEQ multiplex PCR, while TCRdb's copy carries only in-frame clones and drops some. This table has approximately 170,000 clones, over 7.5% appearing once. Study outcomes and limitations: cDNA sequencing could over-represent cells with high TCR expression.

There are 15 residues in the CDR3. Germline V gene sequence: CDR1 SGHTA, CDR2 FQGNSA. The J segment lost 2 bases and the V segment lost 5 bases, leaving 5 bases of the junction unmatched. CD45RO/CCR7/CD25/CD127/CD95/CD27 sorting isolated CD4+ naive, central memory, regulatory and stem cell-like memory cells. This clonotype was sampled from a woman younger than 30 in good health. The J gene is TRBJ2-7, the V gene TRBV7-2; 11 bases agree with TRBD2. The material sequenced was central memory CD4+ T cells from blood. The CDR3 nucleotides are TGTGCCAGCAGCACTCTAGCGGGGGGTACCTACGAGCAGTACTTC. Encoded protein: CASSTLAGGTYEQYF. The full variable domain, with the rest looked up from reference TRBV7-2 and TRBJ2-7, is GAGVSQSPSNKVTEKGKDVELRCDPISGHTALYWYRQSLGQGLEFLIYFQGNSAPDKSGLPSDRFSAERTGGSVSTLTIQRTQQEDSAVYLCASSTLAGGTYEQYFGPGTRLTVT.